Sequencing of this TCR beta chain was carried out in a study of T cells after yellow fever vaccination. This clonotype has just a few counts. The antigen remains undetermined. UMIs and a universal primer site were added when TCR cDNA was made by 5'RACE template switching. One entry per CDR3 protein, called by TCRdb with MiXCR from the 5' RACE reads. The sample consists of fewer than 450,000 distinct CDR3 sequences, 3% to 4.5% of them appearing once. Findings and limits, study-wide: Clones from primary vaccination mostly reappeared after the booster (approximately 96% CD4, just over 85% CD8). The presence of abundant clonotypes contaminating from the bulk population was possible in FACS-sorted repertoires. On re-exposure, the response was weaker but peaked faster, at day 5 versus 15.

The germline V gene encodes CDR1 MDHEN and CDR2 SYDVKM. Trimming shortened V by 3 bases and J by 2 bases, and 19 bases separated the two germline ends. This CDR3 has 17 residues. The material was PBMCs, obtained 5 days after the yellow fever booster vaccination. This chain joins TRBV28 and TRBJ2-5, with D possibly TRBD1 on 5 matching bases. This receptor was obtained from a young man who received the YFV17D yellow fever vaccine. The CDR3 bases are TGTGCCAGCAGTTTTCCCGGCCCGGGCAGGGCTCAAGAGACCCAGTACTTC. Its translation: CASSFPGPGRAQETQYF.